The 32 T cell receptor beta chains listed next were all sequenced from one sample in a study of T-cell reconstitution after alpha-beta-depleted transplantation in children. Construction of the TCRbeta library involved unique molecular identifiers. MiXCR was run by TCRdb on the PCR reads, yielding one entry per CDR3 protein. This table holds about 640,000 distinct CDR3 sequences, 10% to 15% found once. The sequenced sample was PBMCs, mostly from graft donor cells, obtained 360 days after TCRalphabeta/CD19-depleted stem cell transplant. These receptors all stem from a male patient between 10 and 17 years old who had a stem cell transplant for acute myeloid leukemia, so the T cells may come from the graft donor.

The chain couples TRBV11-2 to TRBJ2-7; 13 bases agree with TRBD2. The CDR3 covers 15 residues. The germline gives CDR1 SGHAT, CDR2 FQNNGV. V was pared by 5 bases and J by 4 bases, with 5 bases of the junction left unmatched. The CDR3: CASSRTSGSFYEQYF. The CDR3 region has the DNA TGTGCCAGCAGCCGGACTAGCGGGAGCTTTTACGAGCAGTACTTC.

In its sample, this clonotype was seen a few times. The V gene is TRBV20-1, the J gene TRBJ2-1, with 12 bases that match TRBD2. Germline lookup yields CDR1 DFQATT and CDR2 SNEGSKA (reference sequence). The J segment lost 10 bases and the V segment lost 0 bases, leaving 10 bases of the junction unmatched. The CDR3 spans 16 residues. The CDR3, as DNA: TGCAGTGCTAGAGATTGGGGGCTAGCGGGAGGGTCCGAGCAGTTCTTC. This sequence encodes CSARDWGLAGGSEQFF.

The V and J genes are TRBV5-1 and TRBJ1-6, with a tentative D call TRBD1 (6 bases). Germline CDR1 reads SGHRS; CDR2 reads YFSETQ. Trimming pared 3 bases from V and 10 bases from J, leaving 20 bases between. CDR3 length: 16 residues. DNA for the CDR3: TGCGCCAGCAGCTGGGGGGCGTCAGGGCCGGGGTCACCCCTCCACTTT. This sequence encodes CASSWGASGPGSPLHF.

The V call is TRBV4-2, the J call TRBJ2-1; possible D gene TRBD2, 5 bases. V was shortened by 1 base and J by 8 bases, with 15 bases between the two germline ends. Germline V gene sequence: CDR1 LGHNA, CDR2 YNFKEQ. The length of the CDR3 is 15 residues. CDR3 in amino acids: CASSQVRLARDEQFF. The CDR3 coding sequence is TGTGCCAGCAGCCAAGTTCGGCTAGCCCGGGATGAGCAGTTCTTC.

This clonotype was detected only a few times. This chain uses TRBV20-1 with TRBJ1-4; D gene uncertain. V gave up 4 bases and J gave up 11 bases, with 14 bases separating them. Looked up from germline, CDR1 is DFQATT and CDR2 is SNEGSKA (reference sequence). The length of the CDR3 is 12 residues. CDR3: CSANVGSGKLFF. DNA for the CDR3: TGCAGTGCTAACGTGGGATCCGGGAAACTGTTTTTT.

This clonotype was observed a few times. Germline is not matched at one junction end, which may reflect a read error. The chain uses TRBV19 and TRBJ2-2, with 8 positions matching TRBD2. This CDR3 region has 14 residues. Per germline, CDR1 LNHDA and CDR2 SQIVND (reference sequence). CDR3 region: CAGRRRGDTGELFF. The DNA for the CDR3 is TGTGCCGGTAGACGGCGGGGGGACACCGGGGAGCTGTTTTTT.

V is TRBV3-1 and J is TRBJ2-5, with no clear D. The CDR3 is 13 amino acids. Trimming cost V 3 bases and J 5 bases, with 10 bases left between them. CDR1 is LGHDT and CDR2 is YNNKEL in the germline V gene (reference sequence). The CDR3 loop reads CASSQVGVETQYF. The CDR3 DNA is TGTGCCAGCAGCCAGGTGGGCGTGGAGACCCAGTACTTC.

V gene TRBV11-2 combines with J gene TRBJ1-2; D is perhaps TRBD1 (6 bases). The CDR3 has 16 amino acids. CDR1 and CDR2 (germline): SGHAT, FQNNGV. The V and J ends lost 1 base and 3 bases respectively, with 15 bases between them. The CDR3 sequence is CASSLAPQGHHYGYTF. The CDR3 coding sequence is TGTGCCAGCAGCTTAGCCCCTCAGGGGCACCACTATGGCTACACCTTC.

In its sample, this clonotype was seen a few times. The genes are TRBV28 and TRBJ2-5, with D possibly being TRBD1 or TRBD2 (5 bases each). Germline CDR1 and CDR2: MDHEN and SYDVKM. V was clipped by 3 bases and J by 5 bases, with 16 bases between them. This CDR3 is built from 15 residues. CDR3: CASSLGTTVGETQYF. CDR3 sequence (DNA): TGTGCCAGCAGTTTGGGGACCACAGTCGGGGAGACCCAGTACTTC.

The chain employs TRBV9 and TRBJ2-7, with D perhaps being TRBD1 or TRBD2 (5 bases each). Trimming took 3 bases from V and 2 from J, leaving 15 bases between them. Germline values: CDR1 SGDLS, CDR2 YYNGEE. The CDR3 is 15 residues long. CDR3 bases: TGTGCCAGCAGCGGATCCGGGACCATCGCCTACGAGCAGTACTTC. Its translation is CASSGSGTIAYEQYF. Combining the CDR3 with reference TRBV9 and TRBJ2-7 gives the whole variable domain DSGVTQTPKHLITATGQRVTLRCSPRSGDLSVYWYQQSLDQGLQFLIQYYNGEERAKGNILERFSAQQFPDLHSELNLSSLELGDSALYFCASSGSGTIAYEQYFGPGTRLTVT.

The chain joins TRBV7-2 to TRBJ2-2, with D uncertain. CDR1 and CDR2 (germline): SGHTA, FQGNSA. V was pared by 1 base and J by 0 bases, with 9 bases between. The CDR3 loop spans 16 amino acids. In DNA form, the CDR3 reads TGTGCCAGCAGCTTAGGGCTCCTTACGAACACCGGGGAGCTGTTTTTT. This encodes CASSLGLLTNTGELFF.

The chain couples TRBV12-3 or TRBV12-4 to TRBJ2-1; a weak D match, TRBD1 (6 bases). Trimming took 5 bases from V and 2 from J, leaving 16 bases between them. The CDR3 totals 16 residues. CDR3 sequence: CASSGMDSSTYNEQFF. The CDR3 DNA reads TGTGCCAGCAGTGGGATGGACAGCTCCACCTACAATGAGCAGTTCTTC.

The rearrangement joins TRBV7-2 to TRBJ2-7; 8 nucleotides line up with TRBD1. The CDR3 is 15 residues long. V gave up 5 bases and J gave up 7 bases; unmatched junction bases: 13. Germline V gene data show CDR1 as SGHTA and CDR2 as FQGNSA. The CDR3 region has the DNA TGTGCCAGCAGCCACCGGAGACAGGGGCCGGGGGAGCAGTACTTC. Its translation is CASSHRRQGPGEQYF. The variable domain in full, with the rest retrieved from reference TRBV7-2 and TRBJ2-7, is GAGVSQSPSNKVTEKGKDVELRCDPISGHTALYWYRQSLGQGLEFLIYFQGNSAPDKSGLPSDRFSAERTGGSVSTLTIQRTQQEDSAVYLCASSHRRQGPGEQYFGPGTRLTVT.

As DNA, the CDR3 is TGCAGTGCTACACTTGACAGCTACGAGCAGTACTTC. Amino acids: CSATLDSYEQYF. The chain employs TRBV20-1 and TRBJ2-7; the D gene is possibly TRBD1 (5 bases). V lost 4 bases to trimming and J lost 3 bases, with 10 bases between them. The CDR3 length is 12 residues. Germline-derived CDR1 and CDR2 are DFQATT and SNEGSKA (reference sequence).

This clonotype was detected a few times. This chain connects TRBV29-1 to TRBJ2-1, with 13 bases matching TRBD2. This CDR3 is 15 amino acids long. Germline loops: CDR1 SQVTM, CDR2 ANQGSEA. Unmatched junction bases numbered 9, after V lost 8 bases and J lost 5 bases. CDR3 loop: CSLAWTSGRDNEQFF. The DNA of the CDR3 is TGCAGCCTTGCTTGGACTAGCGGGAGAGACAATGAGCAGTTCTTC.

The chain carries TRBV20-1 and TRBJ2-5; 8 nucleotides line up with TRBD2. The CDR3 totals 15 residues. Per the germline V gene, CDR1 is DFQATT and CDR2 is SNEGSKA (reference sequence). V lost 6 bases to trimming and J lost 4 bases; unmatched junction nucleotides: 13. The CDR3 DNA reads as TGCAGTGCAGGCTTTGGAGCGGGAGCAGGAGAGACCCAGTACTTC. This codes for CSAGFGAGAGETQYF.

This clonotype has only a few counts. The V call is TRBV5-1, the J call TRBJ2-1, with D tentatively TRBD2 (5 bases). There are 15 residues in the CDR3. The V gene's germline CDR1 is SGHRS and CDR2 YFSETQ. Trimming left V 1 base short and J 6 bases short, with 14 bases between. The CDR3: CASSLYGIAGNEQFF. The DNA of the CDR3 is TGCGCCAGCAGCTTGTATGGGATCGCGGGCAATGAGCAGTTCTTC. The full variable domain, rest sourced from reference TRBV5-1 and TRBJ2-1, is KAGVTQTPRYLIKTRGQQVTLSCSPISGHRSVSWYQQTPGQGLQFLFEYFSETQRNKGNFPGRFSGRQFSNSRSEMNVSTLELGDSALYLCASSLYGIAGNEQFFGPGTRLTVL.

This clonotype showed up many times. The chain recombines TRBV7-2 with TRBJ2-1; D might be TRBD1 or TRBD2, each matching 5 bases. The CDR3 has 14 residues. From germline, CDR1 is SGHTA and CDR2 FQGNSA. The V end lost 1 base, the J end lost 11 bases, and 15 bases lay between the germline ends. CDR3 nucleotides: TGTGCCAGCAGCTTAGGGGGTGTTGGGACGAAGCAGTTCTTC. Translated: CASSLGGVGTKQFF. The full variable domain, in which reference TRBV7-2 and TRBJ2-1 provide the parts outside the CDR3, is GAGVSQSPSNKVTEKGKDVELRCDPISGHTALYWYRQSLGQGLEFLIYFQGNSAPDKSGLPSDRFSAERTGGSVSTLTIQRTQQEDSAVYLCASSLGGVGTKQFFGPGTRLTVL.

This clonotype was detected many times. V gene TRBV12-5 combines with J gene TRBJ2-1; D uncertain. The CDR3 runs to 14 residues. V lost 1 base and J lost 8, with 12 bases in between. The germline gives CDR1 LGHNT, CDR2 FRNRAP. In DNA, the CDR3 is TGTGCTAGTGGTTTGGCCGCCCTTTGGCATGAGCAGTTCTTC. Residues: CASGLAALWHEQFF.

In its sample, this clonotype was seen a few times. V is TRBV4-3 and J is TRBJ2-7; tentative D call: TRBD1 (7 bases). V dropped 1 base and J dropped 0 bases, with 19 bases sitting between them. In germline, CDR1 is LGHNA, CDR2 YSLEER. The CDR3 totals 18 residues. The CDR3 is CASSQVWSWGDSSYEQYF. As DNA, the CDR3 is TGCGCCAGCAGCCAAGTATGGTCGTGGGGGGACAGCTCCTACGAGCAGTACTTC.

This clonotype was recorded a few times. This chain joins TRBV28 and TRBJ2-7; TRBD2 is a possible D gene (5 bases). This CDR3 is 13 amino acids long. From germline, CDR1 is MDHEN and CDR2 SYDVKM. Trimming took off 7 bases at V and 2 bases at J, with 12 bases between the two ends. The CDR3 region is CASTGIRPYEQYF. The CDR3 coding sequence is TGTGCCAGCACGGGGATACGCCCCTACGAGCAGTACTTC.

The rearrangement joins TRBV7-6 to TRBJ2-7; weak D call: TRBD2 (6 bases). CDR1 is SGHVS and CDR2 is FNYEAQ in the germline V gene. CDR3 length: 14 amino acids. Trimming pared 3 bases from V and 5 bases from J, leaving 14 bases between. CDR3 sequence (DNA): TGTGCCAGCAGCTTGAAGGACCGGAGGGACGAGCAGTACTTC. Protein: CASSLKDRRDEQYF.

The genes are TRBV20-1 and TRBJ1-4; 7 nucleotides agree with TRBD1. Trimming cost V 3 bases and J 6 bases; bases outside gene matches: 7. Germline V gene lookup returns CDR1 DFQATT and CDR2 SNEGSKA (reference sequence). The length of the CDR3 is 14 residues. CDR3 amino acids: CSASGGTVDEKLFF. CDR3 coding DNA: TGCAGTGCTAGTGGAGGGACAGTCGATGAAAAACTGTTTTTT.

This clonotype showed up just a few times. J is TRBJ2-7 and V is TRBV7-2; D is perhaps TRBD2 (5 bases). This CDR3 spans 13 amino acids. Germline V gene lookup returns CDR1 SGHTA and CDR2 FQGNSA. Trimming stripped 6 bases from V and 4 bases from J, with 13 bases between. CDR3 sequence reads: CASRSILAYEQYF. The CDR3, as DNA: TGTGCCAGCAGGTCGATCCTAGCTTACGAGCAGTACTTC.

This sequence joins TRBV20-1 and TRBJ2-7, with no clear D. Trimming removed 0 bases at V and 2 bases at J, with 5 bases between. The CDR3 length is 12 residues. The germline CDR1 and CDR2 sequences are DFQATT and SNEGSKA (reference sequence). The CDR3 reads CSARDYPYEQYF. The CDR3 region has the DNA TGCAGTGCTAGAGACTACCCCTACGAGCAGTACTTC.

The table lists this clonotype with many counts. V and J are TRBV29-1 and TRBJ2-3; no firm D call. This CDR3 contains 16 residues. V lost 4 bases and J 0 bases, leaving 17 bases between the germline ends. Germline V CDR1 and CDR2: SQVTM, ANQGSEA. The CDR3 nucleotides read TGCAGCGTTGGCCAAATTACGAAAACTAGCACAGATACGCAGTATTTT. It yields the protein CSVGQITKTSTDTQYF.

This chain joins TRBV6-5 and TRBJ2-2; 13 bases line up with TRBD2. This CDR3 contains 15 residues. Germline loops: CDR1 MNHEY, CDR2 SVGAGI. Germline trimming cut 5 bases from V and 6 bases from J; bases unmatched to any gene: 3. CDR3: CASSTSGRVPGELFF. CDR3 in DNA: TGTGCCAGCAGTACTAGCGGGAGGGTTCCCGGGGAGCTGTTTTTT.

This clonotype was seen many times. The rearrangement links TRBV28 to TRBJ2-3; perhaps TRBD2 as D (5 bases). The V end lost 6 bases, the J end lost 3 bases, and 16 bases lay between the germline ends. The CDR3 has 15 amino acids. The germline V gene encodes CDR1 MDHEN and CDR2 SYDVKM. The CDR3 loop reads CASRKRVVFTDTQYF. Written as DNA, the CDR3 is TGTGCCAGCAGAAAGAGGGTAGTTTTTACAGATACGCAGTATTTT.

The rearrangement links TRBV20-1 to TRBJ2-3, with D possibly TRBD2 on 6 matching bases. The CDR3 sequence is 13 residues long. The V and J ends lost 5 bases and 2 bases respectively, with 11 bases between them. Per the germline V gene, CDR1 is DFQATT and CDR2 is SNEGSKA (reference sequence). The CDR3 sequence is CSAPRTTTDTQYF. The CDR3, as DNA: TGCAGTGCTCCCAGGACTACCACAGATACGCAGTATTTT.

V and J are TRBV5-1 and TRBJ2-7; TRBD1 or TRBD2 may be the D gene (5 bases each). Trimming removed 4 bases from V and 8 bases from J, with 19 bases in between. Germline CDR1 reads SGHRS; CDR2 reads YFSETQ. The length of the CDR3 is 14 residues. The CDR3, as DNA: TGCGCCAGCAGCCCGGGACCCCTAATCGACAAGCAGTACTTC. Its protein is CASSPGPLIDKQYF.

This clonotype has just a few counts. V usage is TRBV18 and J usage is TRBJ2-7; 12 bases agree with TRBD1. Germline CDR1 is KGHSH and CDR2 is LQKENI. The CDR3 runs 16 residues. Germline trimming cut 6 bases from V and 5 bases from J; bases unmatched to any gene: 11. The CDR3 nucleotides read TGTGCCAGCTCTTCAACAGGGGACAGGGGGCTACACGAGCAGTACTTC. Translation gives CASSSTGDRGLHEQYF.

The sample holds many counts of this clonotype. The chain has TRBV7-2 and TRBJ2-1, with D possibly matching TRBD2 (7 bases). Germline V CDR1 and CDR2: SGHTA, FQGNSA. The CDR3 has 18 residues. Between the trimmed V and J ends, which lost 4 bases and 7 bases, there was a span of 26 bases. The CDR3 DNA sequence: TGTGCCAGCAGCTCCTTCGGGGCCGGACTAGTAGGGGGGAATGAGCAGTTCTTC. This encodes CASSSFGAGLVGGNEQFF.